This TCR beta chain was captured in a study of blood T cell repertoires in COVID-19. As handled by the study authors: For nucleated cells, counts were estimated from reference gene primer amplification. Using immunoSEQ multiplex PCR, the repertoire was profiled, and TCRdb retains in-frame clones only, with some absent. That table is the source of V, J and clone size, and D and trimming were worked out from the DNA. This sample has around 310,000 clones, with around 90% found just once. Trimming took 3 bases from V and 8 from J; bases not matched to a gene: 6. The CDR3 spans 12 residues. Germline V gene lookup returns CDR1 GTSNPN and CDR2 SVGIG (reference sequence).

The sample taken for sequencing was PBMCs or T cells enriched from blood (not recorded which). The clonotype was recovered from a man in his thirties or forties who had recovered from COVID-19. The rearrangement joins TRBV30 to TRBJ1-1; 7 positions match TRBD1. DNA for the CDR3: TGTGCCTGGAGCATCACAGGGGTAGAAGCTTTCTTT. This encodes CAWSITGVEAFF.